The sequence of this T cell receptor (beta chain) was determined in a study of early T cells in non-severe SARS-CoV-2 infection. CDR1 SQVTM and CDR2 ANQGSEA come from the germline V gene. Trimming cost V 4 bases and J 6 bases, with 19 bases left between them. The CDR3 has 14 amino acids. This clonotype was counted a few times. The library protocol tagged individual cDNA molecules with unique molecular identifiers. TCRdb redid the calling of the 5' RACE reads with MiXCR, one entry per CDR3 protein. In the table there are approximately 70,000 distinct CDR3 sequences, 12% of which are singletons. The sequence derives from an adult who was a healthcare worker with PCR-confirmed SARS-CoV-2 infection or an uninfected control (not recorded which). The sequenced material came from whole blood. This sequence joins TRBV29-1 and TRBJ2-7; no definite D call. CDR3 in amino acids: CSVVLRTPSREQYF. The DNA for the CDR3 is TGCAGCGTTGTCCTACGCACCCCATCGCGCGAGCAGTACTTC.